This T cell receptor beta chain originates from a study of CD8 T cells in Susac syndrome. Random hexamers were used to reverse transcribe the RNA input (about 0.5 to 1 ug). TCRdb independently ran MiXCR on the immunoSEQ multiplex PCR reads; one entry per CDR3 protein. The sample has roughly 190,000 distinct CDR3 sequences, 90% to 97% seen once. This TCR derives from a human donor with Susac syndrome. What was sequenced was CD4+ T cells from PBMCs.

The CDR3 nucleotides read TGTGCCAGCAGTTACTCGAAGGACACCGGCTACACCTTC. This sequence encodes CASSYSKDTGYTF. The V gene is TRBV6-2 or TRBV6-3, the J gene TRBJ1-2, with TRBD1 as a possible D gene (5 bases). In germline, CDR1 is MNHEY, CDR2 SVGEGT. This CDR3 has 13 residues. V was pared by 0 bases and J by 8 bases, with 10 bases between.